This TCR beta chain stems from a study of identical twins. MiXCR, run by TCRdb on the 5' RACE reads, gives a single entry per CDR3 protein. The repertoire holds about 530,000 distinct CDR3 sequences, with approximately 20% as singletons. This clonotype was detected a few times. This CDR3 is built from 12 residues. With 3 bases removed from V and 4 bases from J, the gap between germline ends came to 6 bases. These data also formed part of another study, on yellow fever vaccine responses in identical twins. From that study: Vaccine-induced T cell responses in twins were reportedly observed to appear partly convergent, partly personalized.

The chain carries TRBV12-3 or TRBV12-4 and TRBJ1-2; D gene ambiguous. The TCR originated in a young woman in good health. The sequenced sample consisted of CD4+ T cells sorted from blood. CDR3 in DNA: TGTGCCAGCAGTTTGGCAATCTATGGCTACACCTTC. Amino acids: CASSLAIYGYTF.